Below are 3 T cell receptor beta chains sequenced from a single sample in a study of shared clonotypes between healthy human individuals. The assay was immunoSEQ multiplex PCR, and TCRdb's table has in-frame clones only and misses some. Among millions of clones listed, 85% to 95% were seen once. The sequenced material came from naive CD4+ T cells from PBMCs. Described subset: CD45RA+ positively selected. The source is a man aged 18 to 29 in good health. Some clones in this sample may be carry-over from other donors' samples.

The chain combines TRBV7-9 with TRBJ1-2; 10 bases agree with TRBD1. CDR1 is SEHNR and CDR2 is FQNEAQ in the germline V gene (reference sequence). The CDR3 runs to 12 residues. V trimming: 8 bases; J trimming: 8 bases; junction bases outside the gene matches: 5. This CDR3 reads CASFGQGDGYTF. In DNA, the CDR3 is TGTGCCAGCTTTGGACAGGGGGACGGCTACACCTTC.

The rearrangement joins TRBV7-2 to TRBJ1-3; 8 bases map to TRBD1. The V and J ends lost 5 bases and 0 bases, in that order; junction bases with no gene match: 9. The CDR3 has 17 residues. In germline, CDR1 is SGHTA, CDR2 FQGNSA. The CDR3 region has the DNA TGTGCCAGCAGCCCAGAGACAGGGGCCCCCTCTGGAAACACCATATATTTT. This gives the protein CASSPETGAPSGNTIYF.

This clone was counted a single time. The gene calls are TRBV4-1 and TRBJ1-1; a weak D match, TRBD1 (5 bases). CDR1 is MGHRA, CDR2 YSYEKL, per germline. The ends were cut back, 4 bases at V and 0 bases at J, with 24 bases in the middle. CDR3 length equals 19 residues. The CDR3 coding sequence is TGCGCCAGCAGCCCTGGACACCCGGGAGTGAGGGGAGTGAACACTGAAGCTTTCTTT. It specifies CASSPGHPGVRGVNTEAFF.